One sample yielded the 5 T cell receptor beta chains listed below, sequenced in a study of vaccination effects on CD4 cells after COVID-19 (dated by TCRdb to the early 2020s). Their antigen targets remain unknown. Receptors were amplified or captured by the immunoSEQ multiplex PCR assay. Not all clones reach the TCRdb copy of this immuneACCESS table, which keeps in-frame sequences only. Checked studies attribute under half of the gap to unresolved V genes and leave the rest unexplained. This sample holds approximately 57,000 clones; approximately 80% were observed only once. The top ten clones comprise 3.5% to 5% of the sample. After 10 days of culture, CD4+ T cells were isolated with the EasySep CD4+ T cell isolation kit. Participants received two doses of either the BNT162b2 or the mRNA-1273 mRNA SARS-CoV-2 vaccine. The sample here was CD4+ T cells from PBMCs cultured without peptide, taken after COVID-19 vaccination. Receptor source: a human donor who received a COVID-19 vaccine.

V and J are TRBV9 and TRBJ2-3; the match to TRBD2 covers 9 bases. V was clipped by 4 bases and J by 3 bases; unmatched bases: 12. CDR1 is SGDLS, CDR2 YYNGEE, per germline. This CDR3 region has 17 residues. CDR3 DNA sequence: TGTGCCAGCAGCCCCCGGGGTAGCGGGAGAGAAACAGATACGCAGTATTTT. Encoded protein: CASSPRGSGRETDTQYF.

In DNA form, the CDR3 reads TGTGCCGGGGCTCTCCAAGGGAACACTGAAGCTTTCTTT. It yields the protein CAGALQGNTEAFF. The chain links TRBV11-2 to TRBJ1-1; D may be TRBD1 (5 bases). Germline CDR1 reads SGHAT; CDR2 reads FQNNGV. The CDR3 has 13 amino acids. V was cut by 11 bases and J by 1 base, with 14 bases left in between.

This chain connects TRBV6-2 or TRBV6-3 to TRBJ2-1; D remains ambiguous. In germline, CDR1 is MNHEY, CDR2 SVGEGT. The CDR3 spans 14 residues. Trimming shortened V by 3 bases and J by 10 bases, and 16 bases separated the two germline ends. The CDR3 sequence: CASSYRFSPFEQFF. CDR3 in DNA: TGTGCCAGCAGTTATAGGTTCTCGCCATTCGAGCAGTTCTTC.

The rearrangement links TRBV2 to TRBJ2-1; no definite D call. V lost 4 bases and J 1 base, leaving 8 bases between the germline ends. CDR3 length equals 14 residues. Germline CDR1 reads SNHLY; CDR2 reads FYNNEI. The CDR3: CASSVLGSYNEQFF. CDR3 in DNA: TGTGCCAGCAGTGTACTCGGGTCCTACAATGAGCAGTTCTTC. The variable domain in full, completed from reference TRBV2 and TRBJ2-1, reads EPEVTQTPSHQVTQMGQEVILRCVPISNHLYFYWYRQILGQKVEFLVSFYNNEISEKSEIFDDQFSVERPDGSNFTLKIRSTKLEDSAMYFCASSVLGSYNEQFFGPGTRLTVL.

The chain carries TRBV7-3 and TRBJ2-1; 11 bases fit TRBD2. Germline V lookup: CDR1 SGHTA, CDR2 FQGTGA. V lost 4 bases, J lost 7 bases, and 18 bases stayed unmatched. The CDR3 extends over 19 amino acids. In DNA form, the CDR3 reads TGTGCCAGCAGCTCAAGCCTAGCGGGGGGACCCCCCGGCGGGAATGAGCAGTTCTTC. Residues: CASSSSLAGGPPGGNEQFF. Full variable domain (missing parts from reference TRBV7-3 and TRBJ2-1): GAGVSQTPSNKVTEKGKYVELRCDPISGHTALYWYRQSLGQGPEFLIYFQGTGAADDSGLPNDRFFAVRPEGSVSTLKIQRTERGDSAVYLCASSSSLAGGPPGGNEQFFGPGTRLTVL.